A single sample is the source of the 19 T cell receptor beta chains below, sequenced in a study of T cell repertoires in cytomegalovirus infection. MiXCR, run by TCRdb on the reads, gives a single entry per CDR3 protein. Of 830,000 or so distinct CDR3 sequences listed, 30% to 35% are singletons. No antigen has been identified for these receptors. This specimen consisted of cultured CD8+ T cells from PBMCs, obtained from culture after CMV antigen stimulation. The source is a human donor in good health (CMV status not recorded). Some clones in this sample may be carry-over from other donors' samples.

The rearrangement joins TRBV20-1 to TRBJ1-2, with TRBD1 matching 9 bases. The CDR3 length is 12 residues. CDR1 is DFQATT and CDR2 is SNEGSKA in the germline V gene (reference sequence). The CDR3 sequence is CTLDRGSYGYTF. The CDR3 nucleotides read TGCACCCTGGACAGGGGCAGCTATGGCTACACCTTC.

This CDR3 is CASSYSKRQGAYGYTF. The CDR3 DNA reads as TGTGCCAGCAGTTACTCGAAGCGACAGGGGGCGTATGGCTACACCTTC. This sequence joins TRBV6-2 or TRBV6-3 and TRBJ1-2; 10 bases are a match to TRBD1. CDR3 length: 16 amino acids. The V segment lost 0 bases and the J segment 5 bases; nucleotides outside the gene matches: 6. Germline V CDR1 and CDR2: MNHEY, SVGEGT.

This chain joins TRBV19 and TRBJ1-3, with 9 bases lining up with TRBD1. The CDR3 has 13 residues. Germline assignment: CDR1 LNHDA and CDR2 SQIVND (reference sequence). The V and J ends lost 11 bases and 9 bases, in that order; junction bases with no gene match: 11. CDR3 residues: CAVGDREKGTIYF. The CDR3 coding sequence is TGTGCCGTTGGGGACAGGGAAAAGGGCACCATATATTTT. Full variable domain (remainder filled in from reference TRBV19 and TRBJ1-3): DGGITQSPKYLFRKEGQNVTLSCEQNLNHDAMYWYRQDPGQGLRLIYYSQIVNDFQKGDIAEGYSVSREKKESFPLTVTSAQKNPTAFYLCAVGDREKGTIYFGEGSWLTVV.

The chain links TRBV5-4 to TRBJ1-1; unclear D gene. The CDR3 extends over 11 amino acids. The germline V gene encodes CDR1 SGHNT and CDR2 YYREEE (reference sequence). V was cut by 4 bases and J by 8 bases, with 9 bases left in between. Written as DNA, the CDR3 is TGTGCCAGCAGCACGACCGAAGAAGCTTTCTTT. Translation: CASSTTEEAFF.

The V and J genes are TRBV6-5 and TRBJ2-5; 7 bases match TRBD2. This CDR3 spans 15 amino acids. V gave up 6 bases and J gave up 2 bases; unmatched junction bases: 9. CDR1 is MNHEY and CDR2 is SVGAGI in the germline V gene. CDR3 DNA sequence: TGTGCCAGCAGCACCCCCCTAGCGGAACAAGAGACCCAGTACTTC. Its translation is CASSTPLAEQETQYF.

The chain is built from TRBV6-5 and TRBJ2-1, with D perhaps matching TRBD2 (6 bases). V lost 7 bases, J lost 2 bases, and 12 bases lay in between. The CDR3 totals 14 residues. Germline V gives CDR1 MNHEY, CDR2 SVGAGI. The CDR3 protein is CASTAGSTYNEQFF. The DNA for the CDR3 is TGTGCCAGCACCGCCGGGAGTACCTACAATGAGCAGTTCTTC.

In this sample, this clonotype turned up a few times. The V and J genes are TRBV10-3 and TRBJ1-1, with TRBD1 as a possible D gene (5 bases). The germline gives CDR1 ENHRY, CDR2 SYGVKD. The CDR3 consists of 16 residues. Trimming pared 2 bases from V and 0 bases from J, leaving 13 bases between. CDR3 DNA sequence: TGTGCCATCAGTGAGGGGGGAAGATGGATGAACACTGAAGCTTTCTTT. This gives the protein CAISEGGRWMNTEAFF.

The V gene is TRBV7-6, the J gene TRBJ1-6; D not certain. Germline CDR1 reads SGHVS; CDR2 reads FNYEAQ. There are 17 residues in the CDR3. The V gene lost 5 bases and the J gene lost 4 bases, with 18 bases spanning the gap. The CDR3 DNA reads as TGTGCCAGCAGCGCCGATGGGAGTCGGATTTATAATTCACCCCTCCACTTT. Protein sequence: CASSADGSRIYNSPLHF.

This clonotype occurred a few times. The chain combines TRBV29-1 with TRBJ2-1; TRBD1 aligns across 7 bases. Germline CDR1 reads SQVTM; CDR2 reads ANQGSEA. V trimming: 4 bases; J trimming: 7 bases; junction bases outside the gene matches: 4. The CDR3 spans 12 residues. CDR3 DNA: TGCAGCGTTGGCAGGGGGTCGAATGAGCAGTTCTTC. This translates into CSVGRGSNEQFF.

This rearrangement joins TRBV6-2 or TRBV6-3 to TRBJ1-1, with D perhaps matching TRBD1 (5 bases). V was shortened by 6 bases and J by 1 base, with 12 bases between the two germline ends. Germline V gene sequence: CDR1 MNHEY, CDR2 SVGEGT. The CDR3 consists of 14 residues. CDR3 DNA sequence: TGTGCCAGCAGACAGGTTGAGGAGAACACTGAAGCTTTCTTT. Translated, it gives CASRQVEENTEAFF.

In its sample, this clonotype was seen a few times. The chain combines TRBV7-9 with TRBJ1-2; TRBD1 agrees at 9 bases. J was trimmed by 8 bases and V by 5 bases; bases with no gene match: 9. Germline V gives CDR1 SEHNR, CDR2 FQNEAQ (reference sequence). The CDR3 runs to 14 residues. The CDR3 DNA follows: TGTGCCAGCAGCCTCCGGACAGGGGCCAAGGGCTACACCTTC. Translation gives CASSLRTGAKGYTF.

In its sample, this clonotype was seen a few times. The CDR3, as DNA: TGTGCCAGCAGTGACAACATCAGGGTCTGGAACACTGAAGCTTTCTTT. This codes for CASSDNIRVWNTEAFF. The chain links TRBV6-1 to TRBJ1-1; TRBD1 might be the D (5 bases). The germline V gene encodes CDR1 MNHNS and CDR2 SASEGT. The CDR3 spans 16 residues. V shed 3 bases and J shed 1 base, with 15 bases lying between them.

The rearrangement joins TRBV6-6 to TRBJ2-3; TRBD1 agrees at 7 bases. V lost 2 bases and J lost 8; bases outside the gene matches: 13. The germline V gene has CDR1 MNHNY and CDR2 SVGAGI (reference sequence). This CDR3 is built from 16 residues. The CDR3 sequence is CASSYTLTGREGTQYF. The CDR3 DNA is TGTGCCAGCAGTTACACTTTGACAGGGCGAGAGGGTACGCAGTATTTT.

This rearrangement joins TRBV27 to TRBJ2-4; D perhaps matches TRBD1 (5 bases). The CDR3 consists of 17 residues. Germline CDR1 MNHEY, CDR2 SMNVEV (reference sequence). V was trimmed by 6 bases and J by 2 bases, leaving 20 bases between them. The CDR3 reads CASSSLQGITTKNIQYF. The CDR3 nucleotides read TGTGCCAGCAGCTCCCTGCAGGGTATTACGACCAAAAACATTCAGTACTTC.

There are many counts of this clonotype. The V call is TRBV7-2, the J call TRBJ1-5; D gene uncertain. The CDR3 runs 15 residues. Germline CDR1 reads SGHTA; CDR2 reads FQGNSA. V lost 3 bases and J lost 3, with 12 bases in between. CDR3 DNA sequence: TGTGCCAGCAGCTTTCGGCGCAGGCACAATCAGCCCCAGCATTTT. Translating it yields CASSFRRRHNQPQHF.

This clonotype was recorded a few times. This chain links TRBV15 with TRBJ2-3; 10 nucleotides align to TRBD2. This CDR3 has 18 residues. The J segment lost 3 bases and the V segment lost 0 bases, leaving 9 bases of the junction unmatched. Per germline, CDR1 LNHNV and CDR2 YYDKDF (reference sequence). The CDR3 bases are TGTGCCACCAGCAGAGATCGTTCTAGCGGGGGTATTACAGATACGCAGTATTTT. It yields the protein CATSRDRSSGGITDTQYF.

CDR3 in amino acids: CASSLDFPEAVQETQYF. CDR3 sequence (DNA): TGTGCCAGCAGCTTAGACTTCCCTGAGGCGGTCCAAGAGACCCAGTACTTC. The chain uses TRBV7-6 and TRBJ2-5; no clear D. V was shortened by 1 base and J by 1 base, with 16 bases between the two germline ends. The CDR3 length is 17 residues. Germline CDR1 SGHVS, CDR2 FNYEAQ.

This clonotype turned up a few times. The chain joins TRBV6-5 to TRBJ2-3, with 7 bases fitting TRBD2. There are 15 residues in the CDR3. The ends lost 2 bases at V and 0 bases at J; junction bases unmatched: 2. Germline V gene sequence: CDR1 MNHEY, CDR2 SVGAGI. The CDR3 DNA reads TGTGCCAGCAGTTACAGCGGGGAAAGCACAGATACGCAGTATTTT. Its translation: CASSYSGESTDTQYF.

This sequence joins TRBV27 and TRBJ1-2, with D unclear. The V and J ends lost 5 bases and 6 bases respectively, with 7 bases between them. There are 11 residues in the CDR3. Per germline, CDR1 MNHEY and CDR2 SMNVEV (reference sequence). CDR3 in amino acids: CASSDGNGYTF. DNA for the CDR3: TGTGCCAGCAGTGACGGAAATGGCTACACCTTC.